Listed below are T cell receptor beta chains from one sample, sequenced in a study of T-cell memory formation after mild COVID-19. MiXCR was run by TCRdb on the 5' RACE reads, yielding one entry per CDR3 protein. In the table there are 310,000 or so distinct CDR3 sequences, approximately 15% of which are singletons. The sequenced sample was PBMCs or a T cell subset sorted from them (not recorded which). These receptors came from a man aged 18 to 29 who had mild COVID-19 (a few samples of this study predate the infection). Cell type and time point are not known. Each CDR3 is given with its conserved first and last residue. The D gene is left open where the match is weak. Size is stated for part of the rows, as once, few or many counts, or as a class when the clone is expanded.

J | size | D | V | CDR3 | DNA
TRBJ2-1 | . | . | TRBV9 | CASSGSPANEQFF | TGTGCCAGCAGCGGTTCCCCCGCCAATGAGCAGTTCTTC
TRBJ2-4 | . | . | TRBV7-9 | CASSFGLRENIQYF | TGTGCCAGCAGCTTTGGTCTGAGGGAAAACATTCAGTACTTC
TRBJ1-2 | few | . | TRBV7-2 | CASSLEAERYTF | TGTGCCAGCAGCTTAGAAGCAGAACGCTACACCTTC
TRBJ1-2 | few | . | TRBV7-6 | CASSLRGGDGYTF | TGTGCCAGCAGCTTGAGGGGTGGGGATGGCTACACCTTC
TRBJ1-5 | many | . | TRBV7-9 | CASSADIPVGRPQHF | TGTGCCAGCAGCGCCGACATCCCGGTGGGGCGGCCCCAGCATTTT
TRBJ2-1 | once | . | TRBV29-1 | CSAAPGDHEQFF | TGCAGCGCCGCCCCAGGGGACCATGAGCAGTTCTTC
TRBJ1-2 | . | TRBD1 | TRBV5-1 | CASSWGYKTRDRALDGYTF | TGCGCCAGCAGCTGGGGATACAAGACCCGGGACAGGGCTTTGGATGGCTACACCTTC
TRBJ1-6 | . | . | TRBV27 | CASSTLGNYKSPLHF | TGTGCCAGCAGTACCCTGGGCAACTATAAGTCACCCCTCCACTTT
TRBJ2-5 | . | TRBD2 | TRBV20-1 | CSARELAAQETQYF | TGCAGTGCTAGAGAACTAGCGGCCCAAGAGACCCAGTACTTC
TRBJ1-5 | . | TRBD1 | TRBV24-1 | CATSDPDRGNQPQHF | TGTGCCACCAGTGACCCCGACAGGGGGAATCAGCCCCAGCATTTT
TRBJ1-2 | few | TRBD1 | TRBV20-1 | CSASVRGYWFTF | TGCAGTGCTAGTGTCAGGGGGTACTGGTTCACCTTC
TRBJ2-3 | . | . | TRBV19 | CASPSGPWTDTQYF | TGTGCCTCACCCTCGGGGCCCTGGACAGATACGCAGTATTTT
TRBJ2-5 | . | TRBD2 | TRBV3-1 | CASSQDLAGRQETQYF | TGTGCCAGCAGCCAAGACTTAGCGGGGCGGCAAGAGACCCAGTACTTC
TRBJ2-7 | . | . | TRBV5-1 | CASSNLQGSSGEQYF | TGCGCCAGCAGCAACCTCCAGGGGAGCTCGGGCGAGCAGTACTTC
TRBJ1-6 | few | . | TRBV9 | CASSGNRVSSYNSPLHF | TGTGCCAGCAGCGGAAACAGGGTGAGCTCCTATAATTCACCCCTCCACTTT
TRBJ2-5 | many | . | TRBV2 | CAVAFTGTGETQYF | TGTGCAGTGGCGTTCACCGGCACTGGGGAGACCCAGTACTTC
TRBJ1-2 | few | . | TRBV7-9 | CASPDTTWGYTF | TGTGCCAGCCCAGACACGACATGGGGCTACACCTTC
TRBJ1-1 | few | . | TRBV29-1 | CSVGSGGEAFF | TGCAGCGTTGGCAGTGGTGGTGAAGCTTTCTTT
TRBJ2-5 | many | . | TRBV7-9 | CASSLKPGIQETQYF | TGTGCCAGCAGCTTAAAACCGGGGATCCAAGAGACCCAGTACTTC
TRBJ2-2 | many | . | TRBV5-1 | CASSLTAYTGELFF | TGCGCCAGCAGCTTGACAGCCTACACCGGGGAGCTGTTTTTT
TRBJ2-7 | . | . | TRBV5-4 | CASSSPPGGGVSYEQYF | TGTGCCAGCAGCTCACCGCCGGGTGGGGGCGTTTCCTACGAGCAGTACTTC
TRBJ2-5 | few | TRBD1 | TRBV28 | CASNSPGQGDVTQYF | TGTGCCAGCAACTCTCCGGGACAGGGAGACGTGACCCAGTACTTC
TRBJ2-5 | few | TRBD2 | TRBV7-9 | CASSLYAGGRETQYF | TGTGCCAGCAGCTTATATGCGGGGGGTCGAGAGACCCAGTACTTC
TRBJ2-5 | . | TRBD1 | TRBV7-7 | CAAGGGETQYF | TGTGCAGCAGGGGGCGGGGAGACCCAGTACTTC
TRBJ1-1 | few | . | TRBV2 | CASRAEGKGAFF | TGTGCCAGCAGGGCGGAGGGGAAGGGGGCTTTCTTT
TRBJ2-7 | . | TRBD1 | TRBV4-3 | CASSQDWQGVSYEQYF | TGCGCCAGCAGCCAAGATTGGCAGGGGGTCTCCTACGAGCAGTACTTC
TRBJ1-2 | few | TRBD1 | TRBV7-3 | CASSPGGDYGYTF | TGTGCCAGCAGCCCAGGGGGTGACTATGGCTACACCTTC
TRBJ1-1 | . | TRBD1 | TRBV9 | CASSPRQGANTEAFF | TGTGCCAGCAGCCCAAGACAGGGGGCGAACACTGAAGCTTTCTTT
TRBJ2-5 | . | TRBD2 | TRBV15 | CATSRDSRMGLVQETQYF | TGTGCCACCAGCAGAGATAGTAGAATGGGACTAGTTCAAGAGACCCAGTACTTC